This T cell receptor (beta chain) came from a study of T cell changes during pregnancy in multiple sclerosis. Germline V gives CDR1 SGHDT, CDR2 YYEEEE. V lost 4 bases and J 8 bases, leaving 9 bases between the germline ends. The CDR3 extends over 11 amino acids. Measured with immunoSEQ multiplex PCR; TCRdb has only the in-frame clones, and not every one. This sample has some 71,000 clones, with just over 90% found just once. This TCR derives from a female donor with multiple sclerosis, enrolled in a pregnancy study. The sample was peripheral blood, taken in the third trimester of pregnancy. The chain uses TRBV5-6 and TRBJ1-2; no clear D. The CDR3 loop reads CASSRGYGYTF. The CDR3 coding sequence is TGTGCCAGCAGCCGAGGGTACGGCTACACCTTC. The full variable domain, with the rest looked up from reference TRBV5-6 and TRBJ1-2, is DAGVTQSPTHLIKTRGQQVTLRCSPKSGHDTVSWYQQALGQGPQFIFQYYEEEERQRGNFPDRFSGHQFPNYSSELNVNALLLGDSALYLCASSRGYGYTFGSGTRLTVV.